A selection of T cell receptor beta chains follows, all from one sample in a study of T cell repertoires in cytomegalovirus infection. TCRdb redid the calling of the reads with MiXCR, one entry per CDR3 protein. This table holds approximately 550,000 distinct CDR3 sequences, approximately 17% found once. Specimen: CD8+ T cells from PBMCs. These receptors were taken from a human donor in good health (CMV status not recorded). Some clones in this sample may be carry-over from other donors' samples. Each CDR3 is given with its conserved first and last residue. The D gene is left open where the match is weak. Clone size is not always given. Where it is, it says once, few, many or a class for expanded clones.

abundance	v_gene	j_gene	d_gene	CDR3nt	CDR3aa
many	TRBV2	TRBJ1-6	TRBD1	TGTGCCAGCAGACCGACAGGGGCCTATAATTCACCCCTCCACTTT	CASRPTGAYNSPLHF
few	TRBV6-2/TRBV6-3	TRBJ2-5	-	TGTGCCAGCAGTTACCGCTACCGGCGGGGACGACAAGAGACCCAGTACTTC	CASSYRYRRGRQETQYF
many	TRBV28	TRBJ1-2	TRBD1	TGTGCCAGCAGCTTGCCAGGGACAGGGTTTAACTATGGCTACACCTTC	CASSLPGTGFNYGYTF
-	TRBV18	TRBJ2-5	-	TGTGCCAGCTCACCACTGGATAACCAAGAGACCCAGTACTTC	CASSPLDNQETQYF
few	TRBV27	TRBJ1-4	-	TGTGCCAGCAGTTTCAGTCGGGCTAATGAAAAACTGTTTTTT	CASSFSRANEKLFF
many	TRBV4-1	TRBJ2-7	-	TGCGCCAGCAGCCAAGATTTTAGCGGAGCAGTCTACGAGCAGTACTTC	CASSQDFSGAVYEQYF
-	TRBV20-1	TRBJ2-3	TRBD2	TGCAGTGCTGTAGCGGGAGTAGCGTCGGATACGCAGTATTTT	CSAVAGVASDTQYF
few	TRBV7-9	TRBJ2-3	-	TGTGCCAGCAGCTACCCCGAGACAGACACAGATACGCAGTATTTT	CASSYPETDTDTQYF
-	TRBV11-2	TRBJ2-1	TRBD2	TGTGCCAGCAGCTCCCAGCGGGGGGGAAGTGAGCAGTTCTTC	CASSSQRGGSEQFF
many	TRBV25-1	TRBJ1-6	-	TGTGCCAGCAGTGGGTCCGCGAAGGTGGCACCCCTCCACTTT	CASSGSAKVAPLHF
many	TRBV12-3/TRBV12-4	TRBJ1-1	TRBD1	TGTGCCAGCAGTTCCCCGGACAGGGGGCCAGAAGCTTTCTTT	CASSSPDRGPEAFF
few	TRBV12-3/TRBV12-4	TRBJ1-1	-	TGTGCCAGCAGTTTAGCTCTGGGGGGAGCTGAAGCTTTCTTT	CASSLALGGAEAFF
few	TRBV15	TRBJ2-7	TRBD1	TGTGCCACCAGCAGGGGGACAGGGGTCGAGCAGTACTTC	CATSRGTGVEQYF
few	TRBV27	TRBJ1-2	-	TGTGCCAGCAGTTTAAGCATGGACTATGGCTACACCTTC	CASSLSMDYGYTF
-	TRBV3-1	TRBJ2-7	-	TGTGCCAGCAGCCTCATCCGGGACAACTCCTACGAGCAGTACTTC	CASSLIRDNSYEQYF
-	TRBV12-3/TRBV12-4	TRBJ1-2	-	TGTGCAAGCAGTTTAGGGTGTGGGCGAAGGGGCTACACCTTC	CASSLGCGRRGYTF
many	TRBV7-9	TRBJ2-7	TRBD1	TGTGCCAGCAGCCCCGCGGACAGGGGGCCCCACGAGCAGTACTTC	CASSPADRGPHEQYF
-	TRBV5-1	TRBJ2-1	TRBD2	TGCGCCAGCAGCTTGGACCTAGCGGGAGAGGACAATGAGCAGTTCTTC	CASSLDLAGEDNEQFF
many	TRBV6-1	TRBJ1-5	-	TGTGCCAGCAGTGAGGATCGGCAGCCTATAGGCAATCAGCCCCAGCATTTT	CASSEDRQPIGNQPQHF
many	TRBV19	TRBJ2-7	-	TGTGCCAGTAGTATCAACGGACTCACCTCCTACGAGCAGTACTTC	CASSINGLTSYEQYF
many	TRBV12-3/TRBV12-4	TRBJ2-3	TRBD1	TGTGCCAGCAGGACAGGGGCCACGATCACAGATACGCAGTATTTT	CASRTGATITDTQYF
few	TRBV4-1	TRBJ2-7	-	TGCGCCAGCAGCCCCCTGGGGGAGAACTACGAGCAGTACTTC	CASSPLGENYEQYF
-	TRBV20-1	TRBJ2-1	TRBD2	TGCAGTGCTAGAGATGGTAGCGGGAGTGGGCCCAATGAGCAGTTCTTC	CSARDGSGSGPNEQFF
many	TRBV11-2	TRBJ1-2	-	TGTGCCAGCAGCTTAGCTCCCTTGGATTTCTATGGCTACACCTTC	CASSLAPLDFYGYTF
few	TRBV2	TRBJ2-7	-	TGTGCCAGCATGGAGAGCTCCTACGAGCAGTACTTC	CASMESSYEQYF
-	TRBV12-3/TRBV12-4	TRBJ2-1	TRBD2	TGTGCCAGCAGTTCCGGCCAGCGGGAAAATGAGCAGTTCTTC	CASSSGQRENEQFF
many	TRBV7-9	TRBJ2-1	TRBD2	TGTGCCAGCAGTTTCGGGGCGGGAGTAAATGAGCAGTTCTTC	CASSFGAGVNEQFF
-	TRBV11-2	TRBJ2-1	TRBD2	TGTGCCAGCAGCTTTCAAGGACTAGCGGGGGGACCCTCCTACAATGAGCAGTTCTTC	CASSFQGLAGGPSYNEQFF
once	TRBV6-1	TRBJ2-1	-	TGTGCCAGTTCTTCCCTTGAGCAGTTATTC	CASSSLEQLF